The source of this T cell receptor beta chain is a study of Ad26.COV2.S vaccination and SARS-CoV-2 variants. Overall study results and limits: Total T cell responses, in the TCR breadth and depth analyses, may have been underestimated. Spike-specific TCR breadth was greater after Ad26.COV2.S than placebo. It was found that vaccine and placebo recipients had similar non-spike TCR breadth.

Here immunoSEQ multiplex PCR was the method, and the copy in TCRdb shows in-frame clones only, minus some. This sample has about 350,000 clones, with roughly nine tenths found just once. This CDR3 spans 15 amino acids. Germline V CDR1 and CDR2: MNHEY, SVGAGI. V lost 0 bases to trimming and J lost 0 bases, with 6 bases between them. With regard to this clone: What it binds is unknown.

The V and J genes are TRBV6-5 and TRBJ1-5; D is uncertain. This clonotype originated in a human donor who had recovered from COVID-19. The sequencing used peripheral blood, collected after recovery from COVID-19. CDR3 in DNA: TGTGCCAGCAGTTACTCAGGGTCTAGCAATCAGCCCCAGCATTTT. Its translation: CASSYSGSSNQPQHF.